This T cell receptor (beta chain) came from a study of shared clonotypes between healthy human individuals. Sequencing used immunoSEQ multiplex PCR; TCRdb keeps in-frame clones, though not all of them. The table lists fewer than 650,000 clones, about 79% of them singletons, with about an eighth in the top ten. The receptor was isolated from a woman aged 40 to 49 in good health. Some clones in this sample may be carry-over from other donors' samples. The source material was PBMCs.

In DNA form, the CDR3 reads TGCGCCAGCAGCCCCCAACAAGGGACCCCCCGCGAAAAACTGTTTTTT. Its protein is CASSPQQGTPREKLFF. J is TRBJ1-4 and V is TRBV4-1; D is perhaps TRBD1 (5 bases). In germline, CDR1 is MGHRA, CDR2 YSYEKL. The CDR3 totals 16 residues. Trimming took 4 bases from V and 8 from J, leaving 20 bases between them.